Shown below are 13 T cell receptor beta chains from a single sample sequenced in a study of follicular helper T cells after annual influenza vaccination. Time point reported: 2014-2015 season, 7 days after vaccination. Measured with immunoSEQ multiplex PCR; TCRdb has only the in-frame clones, and not every one. The sample shows about 3,200 clones, around 84% of them seen only once. Sequenced material: CXCR5+ CD38- circulating T follicular helper cells from blood, taken 7 days after influenza vaccination. This sample's subset: circulating Tfh, non-naive CD4+CXCR5+PD-1+ (ICOS+CD38+ or ICOS-CD38-). These receptors were collected from an adult who received the influenza vaccine.

The CDR3 DNA reads TGTGCCAGCAGCTCTTCCCTCTTCGGACAGGGGGCGACTGGCTACACCTTC. This sequence encodes CASSSSLFGQGATGYTF. The V call is TRBV7-2, the J call TRBJ1-2; 11 bases fit TRBD1. This CDR3 region has 17 residues. Germline V gene sequence: CDR1 SGHTA, CDR2 FQGNSA. V shed 4 bases, J shed 7 bases, and the junction held 14 bases outside the gene matches.

The chain joins TRBV19 to TRBJ2-3, with D perhaps being TRBD1 or TRBD2 (6 bases each). This CDR3 comprises 15 residues. Germline V gene lookup returns CDR1 LNHDA and CDR2 SQIVND (reference sequence). Trimming stripped 3 bases from V and 4 bases from J, with 14 bases between. The chain's CDR3 is CASSIWMGGADTQYF. The CDR3 DNA sequence: TGTGCCAGTAGTATTTGGATGGGGGGCGCAGATACGCAGTATTTT.

V gene TRBV4-3 combines with J gene TRBJ2-3; 11 bases align to TRBD2. V lost 2 bases, J lost 2 bases, and 3 bases stayed unmatched. Per the germline V gene, CDR1 is LGHNA and CDR2 is YSLEER. The CDR3 length is 16 residues. Written as DNA, the CDR3 is TGCGCCAGCAGCCAAATAGCGGGGGGGAACACAGATACGCAGTATTTT. Protein: CASSQIAGGNTDTQYF.

The V and J genes are TRBV19 and TRBJ1-1; D possibly corresponds to TRBD1 (5 bases). Per germline, CDR1 LNHDA and CDR2 SQIVND (reference sequence). The V gene lost 11 bases and the J gene lost 2 bases, with 18 bases spanning the gap. The CDR3 spans 14 residues. CDR3 residues: CACHPRQRNTEAFF. DNA for the CDR3: TGTGCCTGTCATCCGAGACAGAGAAACACTGAAGCTTTCTTT. Based on the CDR3 plus reference TRBV19 and TRBJ1-1, the full variable domain is DGGITQSPKYLFRKEGQNVTLSCEQNLNHDAMYWYRQDPGQGLRLIYYSQIVNDFQKGDIAEGYSVSREKKESFPLTVTSAQKNPTAFYLCACHPRQRNTEAFFGQGTRLTVV.

The chain carries TRBV7-3 and TRBJ1-2; TRBD1 is a possible D gene (6 bases). Trimming removed 1 base from V and 2 bases from J, with 11 bases in between. Germline CDR1 SGHTA, CDR2 FQGTGA. The CDR3 runs to 15 residues. The CDR3 DNA is TGTGCCAGCAGCTTAAATGGGGGCGCCAACTATGGCTACACCTTC. It specifies CASSLNGGANYGYTF.

This clone has only a few counts. This chain links TRBV10-3 with TRBJ1-5, with a weak D call TRBD1 (6 bases). The CDR3 has 16 residues. The V end was cut by 0 bases, the J end by 5 bases, with 14 bases between. Germline V gives CDR1 ENHRY, CDR2 SYGVKD. For the CDR3, the DNA is TGTGCCATCAGTGAGTCAAGGGGGACTGTGGATCAGCCCCAGCATTTT. Translation: CAISESRGTVDQPQHF.

This clone showed up just once. The genes are TRBV10-3 and TRBJ1-3; the match to TRBD1 covers 9 bases. The length of the CDR3 is 15 residues. Germline V gene lookup returns CDR1 ENHRY and CDR2 SYGVKD. Trimming took 6 bases from V and 0 from J; bases not matched to a gene: 3. CDR3 sequence: CAIRGTGHSGNTIYF. CDR3 DNA sequence: TGTGCCATCAGGGGGACAGGGCACTCTGGAAACACCATATATTTT.

This chain connects TRBV7-2 to TRBJ2-6; TRBD2 is a possible D gene (7 bases). This CDR3 contains 19 residues. Germline V gene data show CDR1 as SGHTA and CDR2 as FQGNSA. V gave up 1 base and J gave up 0 bases, with 16 bases separating them. CDR3: CASSLVSQGRGSGANVLTF. Here the CDR3 DNA reads TGTGCCAGCAGCTTAGTTTCGCAGGGGAGGGGCTCTGGGGCCAACGTCCTGACTTTC. The entire variable domain, with the rest obtained from reference TRBV7-2 and TRBJ2-6, is as follows: GAGVSQSPSNKVTEKGKDVELRCDPISGHTALYWYRQSLGQGLEFLIYFQGNSAPDKSGLPSDRFSAERTGGSVSTLTIQRTQQEDSAVYLCASSLVSQGRGSGANVLTFGAGSRLTVL.

The chain couples TRBV10-3 to TRBJ2-6; no reliable D call. Trimming took 4 bases from V and 0 from J, leaving 7 bases between them. The CDR3 spans 15 residues. Germline values: CDR1 ENHRY, CDR2 SYGVKD. The chain's CDR3 is CAISGVYSGANVLTF. The DNA of the CDR3 is TGTGCCATCAGTGGGGTATACTCTGGGGCCAACGTCCTGACTTTC.

DNA for the CDR3: TGTGCCAGCAGCTTCAGCGGGGGGCCGGACTACAATGAGCAGTTCTTC. Translation: CASSFSGGPDYNEQFF. The chain carries TRBV7-2 and TRBJ2-1; the match to TRBD2 covers 9 bases. The J segment lost 3 bases and the V segment lost 3 bases, leaving 6 bases of the junction unmatched. Germline V gene lookup returns CDR1 SGHTA and CDR2 FQGNSA. The CDR3 is 16 amino acids.

The chain has TRBV10-2 and TRBJ2-1; TRBD1 agrees at 11 bases. Germline trimming cut 6 bases from V and 9 bases from J; bases unmatched to any gene: 10. This CDR3 spans 15 amino acids. Germline values: CDR1 WSHSY, CDR2 SAAADI. The CDR3 DNA reads TGCGCCAGCAGGTCACCGGGACAGGGGGTGGGTGAGCAGTTCTTC. The encoded protein is CASRSPGQGVGEQFF.

CDR3 amino acids: CASSLRTGGSQPQHF. CDR3 nucleotide sequence: TGTGCCAGCAGCTTACGGACAGGGGGTAGTCAGCCCCAGCATTTT. V is TRBV7-2 and J is TRBJ1-5; TRBD1 agrees at 10 bases. With 2 bases clipped from V and 6 bases from J, the junction kept 4 bases outside the gene matches. The CDR3 is 15 amino acids. Germline V lookup: CDR1 SGHTA, CDR2 FQGNSA.

The rearrangement uses TRBV15 and TRBJ1-5; D gene unclear. This CDR3 region has 12 residues. Germline V CDR1 and CDR2: LNHNV, YYDKDF (reference sequence). Trimming removed 0 bases from V and 5 bases from J, with 2 bases in between. The CDR3 DNA reads TGTGCCACCAGCAGAGATGATCAGCCCCAGCATTTT. This encodes CATSRDDQPQHF.